This TCR beta chain was captured by sequencing in a study of blood T cell repertoires in COVID-19. Study-wide background: COVID-19 samples from acute and convalescent phases originated in the United States, Italy and Spain. Sources were T cells, B-cell-depleted T cells, or PBMCs; the material itself was cDNA or gDNA.

How the authors handled the data: Estimated nucleated cell counts came from reference gene primer amplification. Assay used: immunoSEQ multiplex PCR; TCRdb lists only in-frame clones, some missing. Clone size and V and J calls were adopted from that table, with D and trimming inferred from the DNA. The sample shows approximately 200,000 clones, about 88% of them seen only once. Sequencing was carried out using peripheral blood. This receptor was identified in a woman aged 30 to 39 with active or convalescent COVID-19.

The CDR3 DNA sequence: TGCAGTGCTAGTGGGGGACTCACAGATACGCAGTATTTT. Its protein product is CSASGGLTDTQYF. This chain links TRBV20-1 with TRBJ2-3; D might be TRBD2 (6 bases). Germline lookup yields CDR1 DFQATT and CDR2 SNEGSKA (reference sequence). Trimming left V 3 bases short and J 2 bases short, with 9 bases between. This CDR3 region has 13 residues.